Listed here are 2 T cell receptor beta chains from one sample, sequenced in a study of blood T cell repertoires in COVID-19. Here immunoSEQ multiplex PCR was the method, and the copy in TCRdb shows in-frame clones only, minus some. Of around 3,100 clones listed, over 75% are singletons. The sequenced material came from peripheral blood. The source of these receptors is a human donor with active COVID-19. The donor label of this sample is uncertain.

The J gene is TRBJ1-2, the V gene TRBV7-2; D unresolved. Germline V CDR1 and CDR2: SGHTA, FQGNSA. Trimming cost V 8 bases and J 7 bases, with 11 bases left between them. This CDR3 region has 11 residues. CDR3 loop: CASPYGLGYTF. The CDR3 region has the DNA TGTGCCAGCCCCTATGGGCTTGGCTACACCTTC.

This rearrangement joins TRBV6-1 to TRBJ2-7; D uncertain. Between the trimmed V and J ends, which lost 3 bases and 3 bases, there was a span of 9 bases. There are 13 residues in the CDR3. Per the germline V gene, CDR1 is MNHNS and CDR2 is SASEGT. This chain's CDR3 is CASSEPLSYEQYF. CDR3 nucleotides: TGTGCCAGCAGTGAGCCTCTGAGCTACGAGCAGTACTTC.